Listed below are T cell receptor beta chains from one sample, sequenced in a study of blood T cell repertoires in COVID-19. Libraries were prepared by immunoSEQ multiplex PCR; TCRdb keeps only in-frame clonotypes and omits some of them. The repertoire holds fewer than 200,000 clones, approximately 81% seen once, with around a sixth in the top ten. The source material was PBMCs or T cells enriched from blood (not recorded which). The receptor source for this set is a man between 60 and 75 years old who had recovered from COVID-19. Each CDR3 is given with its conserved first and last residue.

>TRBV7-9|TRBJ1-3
CASSLKPTVGNTIYF
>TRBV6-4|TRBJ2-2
CASSDATGVATGELFF
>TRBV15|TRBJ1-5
CATSRERNQPQHF
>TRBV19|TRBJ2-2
CASSISRATGELFF
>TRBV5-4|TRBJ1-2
CASSPGEDYGYTF
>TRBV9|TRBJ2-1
CASSALTRGDEQFF
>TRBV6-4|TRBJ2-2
CASHQRGTGELFF
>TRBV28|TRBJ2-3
CASSSGTSGSQDTQYF
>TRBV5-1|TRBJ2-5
CASSHHSGQSSQETQYF
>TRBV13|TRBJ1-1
CASSLVSPGGSTEAFF
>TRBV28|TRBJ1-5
CASINTLGGAAHNQPQHF
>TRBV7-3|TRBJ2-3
CASSSSGSRTDTQYF
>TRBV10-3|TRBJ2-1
CAITRGVPYNEQFF
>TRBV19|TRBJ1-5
CASSRGENSNQPQHF
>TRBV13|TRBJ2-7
CASSLEGADSYEQYF
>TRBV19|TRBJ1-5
CASRSQGNSNQPQHF
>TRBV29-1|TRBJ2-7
CSATGLAGVPYEQYF
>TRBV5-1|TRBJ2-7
CASSLPTPYEQYF
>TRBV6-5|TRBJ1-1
CASSYSGGNTEAFF
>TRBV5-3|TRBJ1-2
CARSPTRQGSYYGYTF
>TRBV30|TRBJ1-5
CAWSTGLSSNQPQHF
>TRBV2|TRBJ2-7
CASLYSYEQYF
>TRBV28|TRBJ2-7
CASSSPHRAPYEQYF
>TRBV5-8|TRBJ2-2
CASSHTSGGRWDTGELFF
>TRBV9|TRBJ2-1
CASNRDRAYNEQFF
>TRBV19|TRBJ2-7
CASSKPYDEQYF
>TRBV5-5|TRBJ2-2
CASSLFAANTGELFF
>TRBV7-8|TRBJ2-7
CASSRTSGETYEQYF
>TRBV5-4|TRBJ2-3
CASSPRADTQYF
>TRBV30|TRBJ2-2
CAYILATSGGTGELFF
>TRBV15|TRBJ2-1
CATSRVGGVNEQFF
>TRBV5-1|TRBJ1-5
CAPPGRAGNQPQHF
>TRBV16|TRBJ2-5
CASSQREDRRYF
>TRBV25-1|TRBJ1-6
CASRGTGSSSPLHF
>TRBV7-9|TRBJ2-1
CASSPRTSGRDEQFF
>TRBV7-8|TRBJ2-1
CASSLSSTLYNEQFF
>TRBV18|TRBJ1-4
CASSLGREEKLFF
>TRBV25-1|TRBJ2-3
CASSESPSLDTQYF
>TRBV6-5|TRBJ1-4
CASRRLGLGNEKLFF
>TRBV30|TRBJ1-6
CAWSVGGNSPLHF
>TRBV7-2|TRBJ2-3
CASSLSSGTDTQYF